The 8 T cell receptor beta chains given below trace back to one sample, sequenced in a study of identical twins. TCRdb reprocessed the 5' RACE reads via MiXCR and lists one record per CDR3 protein. Here the sample spans under 300,000 distinct CDR3 sequences, roughly an eighth being singletons. The same sample was also used in a study of yellow fever vaccine responses in identical twins.

Material for sequencing was memory (CD45RO+) T cells sorted from blood. Source of these receptors: a woman younger than 35 in good health.

This clonotype has a handful of counts. The genes are TRBV11-2 and TRBJ1-1; maybe TRBD1 (6 bases). CDR3 size: 15 residues. Trimming took 1 base from V and 1 from J, leaving 10 bases between them. Germline V lookup: CDR1 SGHAT, CDR2 FQNNGV. CDR3 amino acids: CASSLVLGANTEAFF. CDR3 sequence (DNA): TGTGCCAGCAGCTTAGTTTTGGGGGCGAACACTGAAGCTTTCTTT.

The V gene is TRBV11-2, the J gene TRBJ1-4; D is unclear. V gave up 3 bases and J gave up 6 bases, with 14 bases separating them. Germline-derived CDR1 and CDR2 are SGHAT and FQNNGV. The CDR3 consists of 15 residues. CDR3 in DNA: TGTGCCAGCAGCTTTGGGCCCCCCCGTGATGAAAAACTGTTTTTT. This encodes CASSFGPPRDEKLFF. Based on the CDR3 plus reference TRBV11-2 and TRBJ1-4, the full variable domain is EAGVAQSPRYKIIEKRQSVAFWCNPISGHATLYWYQQILGQGPKLLIQFQNNGVVDDSQLPKDRFSAERLKGVDSTLKIQPAKLEDSAVYLCASSFGPPRDEKLFFGSGTQLSVL.

This chain links TRBV7-2 with TRBJ2-7, with TRBD1 identical over 7 bases. Germline loops: CDR1 SGHTA, CDR2 FQGNSA. The CDR3 runs 16 residues. The junction had 6 bases not matched to a gene; V was cut back by 1 base and J by 0 bases. The CDR3 nucleotides are TGTGCCAGCAGCTTAGGGGTGCCAGGGGGCTCCTACGAGCAGTACTTC. This encodes CASSLGVPGGSYEQYF.

The gene calls are TRBV14 and TRBJ2-5; D not resolved. The CDR3 is 13 residues long. The V and J ends lost 0 bases and 8 bases respectively, with 10 bases between them. The germline gives CDR1 SGHDN, CDR2 FVKESK. CDR3 sequence reads: CASSQDLTATQYF. CDR3 sequence (DNA): TGTGCCAGCAGCCAAGATCTAACAGCCACCCAGTACTTC.

Many counts were recorded for this clonotype. V and J are TRBV2 and TRBJ1-5, with D possibly being TRBD1 (6 bases). Trimming took off 4 bases at V and 3 bases at J, with 13 bases between the two ends. The CDR3 extends over 15 amino acids. Germline V gene sequence: CDR1 SNHLY, CDR2 FYNNEI. This CDR3 is CASSGDGQNNQPQHF. DNA of the CDR3: TGTGCCAGCAGTGGGGACGGACAGAACAATCAGCCCCAGCATTTT.

This clonotype has only a few counts. This chain links TRBV5-6 with TRBJ1-4, with unresolved D. V was clipped by 4 bases and J by 8 bases, with 18 bases between them. Per germline, CDR1 SGHDT and CDR2 YYEEEE. CDR3 length equals 15 residues. The CDR3 protein is CASSNSWEPGEKLFF. In nucleotides, the CDR3 is TGTGCCAGCAGCAACTCATGGGAACCCGGGGAAAAACTGTTTTTT.

This clonotype showed up just a few times. This sequence joins TRBV7-2 and TRBJ2-1; TRBD2 matches at 10 bases. CDR1 is SGHTA and CDR2 is FQGNSA in the germline V gene. This CDR3 spans 16 amino acids. The trim removed 1 base at V and 10 bases at J, leaving 10 bases unmatched. CDR3 in DNA: TGTGCCAGCAGCTTAGAGGCCACTAGCGGGACGCGCGAGCAGTTCTTC. It is translated as CASSLEATSGTREQFF.

This chain links TRBV29-1 with TRBJ2-1; TRBD2 aligns across 8 bases. V lost 8 bases, J lost 7 bases, and 16 bases stayed unmatched. There are 15 residues in the CDR3. Germline V gene data show CDR1 as SQVTM and CDR2 as ANQGSEA. The CDR3 spells CSPFLETSEGNEQFF. CDR3 sequence (DNA): TGCAGCCCCTTCCTGGAGACTAGCGAGGGGAATGAGCAGTTCTTC.